This T cell receptor (beta chain) came from a study of cytomegalovirus exposure and HLA in healthy donors. Study as a whole: The approximately 100 million unique TCR beta sequences, from about 179 million T cells, were found by an earlier analysis.

The PCR contained 60 Vbeta and 13 Jbeta primers. Sequencing was performed with immunoSEQ multiplex PCR; in TCRdb, only in-frame clones are kept and a portion is missing. The sample yields 200,000 to 250,000 clones, around 83% seen once. The CDR3 is 16 amino acids. The V gene lost 0 bases and the J gene lost 2 bases, with 11 bases spanning the gap. CDR1 LNHNV and CDR2 YYDKDF come from the germline V gene (reference sequence). On this clone: Its specificity is not known.

Study-level results: TCR beta chains associated with HLA were, in a later analysis, more clonally expanded than equally common others. Researchers counted roughly 150 TCR beta chains as cytomegalovirus-associated.

This TCR came from a middle-aged woman in good health and CMV-seronegative. Sequenced material: PBMCs. The V gene is TRBV15, the J gene TRBJ1-3; D is uncertain. CDR3 sequence (DNA): TGTGCCACCAGCAGAGATCCAGGCAGAGCTGGAAACACCATATATTTT. It translates to CATSRDPGRAGNTIYF.